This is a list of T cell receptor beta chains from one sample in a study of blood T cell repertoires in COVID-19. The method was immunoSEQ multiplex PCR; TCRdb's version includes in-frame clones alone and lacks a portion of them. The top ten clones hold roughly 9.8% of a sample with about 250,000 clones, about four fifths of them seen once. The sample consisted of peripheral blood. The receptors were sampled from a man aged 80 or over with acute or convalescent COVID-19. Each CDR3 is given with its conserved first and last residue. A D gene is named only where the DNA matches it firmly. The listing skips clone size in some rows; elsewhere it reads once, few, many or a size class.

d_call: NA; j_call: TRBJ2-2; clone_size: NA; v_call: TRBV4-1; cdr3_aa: CASSPGLLTQTNTGELFF; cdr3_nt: TGCGCCAGCAGCCCCGGACTATTAACGCAGACGAACACCGGGGAGCTGTTTTTT
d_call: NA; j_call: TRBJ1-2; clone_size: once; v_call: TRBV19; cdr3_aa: CASSSQGSGYTF; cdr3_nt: TGTGCCAGTAGTAGTCAGGGGTCTGGCTACACCTTC
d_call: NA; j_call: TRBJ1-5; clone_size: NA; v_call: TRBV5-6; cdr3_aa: CASSTARGARSNQPQHF; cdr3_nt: TGTGCCAGCAGCACGGCGCGGGGGGCTAGGAGCAATCAGCCCCAGCATTTT
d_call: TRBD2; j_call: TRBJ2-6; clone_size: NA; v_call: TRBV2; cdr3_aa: CASSFPTSGNLAGANVLTF; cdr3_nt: TGTGCCAGCAGTTTTCCGACTAGCGGGAATCTAGCGGGGGCCAACGTCCTGACTTTC
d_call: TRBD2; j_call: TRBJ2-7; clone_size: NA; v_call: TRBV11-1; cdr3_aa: CASSFRLAGDEQYF; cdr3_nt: TGTGCCAGCAGCTTTCGACTAGCGGGAGACGAGCAGTACTTC
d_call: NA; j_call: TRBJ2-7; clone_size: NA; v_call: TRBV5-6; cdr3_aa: CASSFGARGDWKDF; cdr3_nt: TGTGCCAGCAGCTTCGGCGCCCGGGGTGATTGGAAAGACTTC
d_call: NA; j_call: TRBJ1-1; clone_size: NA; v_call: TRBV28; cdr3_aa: CASSVGARNTEAFF; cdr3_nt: TGTGCCAGCAGTGTGGGGGCCCGGAACACTGAAGCTTTCTTT
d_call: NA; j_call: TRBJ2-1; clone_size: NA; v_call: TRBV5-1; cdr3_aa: CASSSQPGLLTNEQFF; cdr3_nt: TGCGCCAGCAGCTCTCAGCCGGGACTCCTGACCAATGAGCAGTTCTTC
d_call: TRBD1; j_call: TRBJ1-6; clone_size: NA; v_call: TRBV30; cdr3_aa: CAWSDPGTGLNSPLHF; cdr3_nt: TGTGCCTGGAGTGACCCCGGGACAGGGCTTAATTCACCCCTCCACTTT
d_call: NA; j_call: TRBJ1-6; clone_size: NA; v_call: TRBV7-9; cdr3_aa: CASSYIGVPNSPLHF; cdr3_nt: TGTGCCAGCAGCTACATCGGGGTCCCTAATTCACCCCTCCACTTT
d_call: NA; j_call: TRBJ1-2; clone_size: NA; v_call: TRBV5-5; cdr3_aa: CASSRAEVGYTF; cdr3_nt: TGTGCCAGCAGCCGAGCGGAGGTGGGCTACACCTTC
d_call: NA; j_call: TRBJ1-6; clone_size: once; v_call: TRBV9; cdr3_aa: CASSVASGYNSPLHF; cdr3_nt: TGTGCCAGCAGCGTAGCTTCAGGGTATAATTCACCCCTCCACTTT
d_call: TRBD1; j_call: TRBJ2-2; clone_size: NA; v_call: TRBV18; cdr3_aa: CASSLRQGAATGELFF; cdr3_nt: TGTGCCAGCTCACTGCGACAGGGGGCGGCCACCGGGGAGCTGTTTTTT
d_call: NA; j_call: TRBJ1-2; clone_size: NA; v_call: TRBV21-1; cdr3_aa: CASSKGRDSYGYTF; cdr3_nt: TGTGCCAGCAGCAAAGGCCGGGACAGCTATGGCTACACCTTC
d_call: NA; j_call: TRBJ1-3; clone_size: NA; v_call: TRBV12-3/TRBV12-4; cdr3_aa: CASSTGDWGTIYF; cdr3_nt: TGTGCCAGCAGTACGGGGGATTGGGGGACCATATATTTT
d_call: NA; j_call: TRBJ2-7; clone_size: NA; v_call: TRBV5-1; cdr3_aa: CASSLDLAYRGEQYF; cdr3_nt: TGCGCCAGCAGCTTGGACCTAGCCTACCGGGGAGAGCAGTACTTC
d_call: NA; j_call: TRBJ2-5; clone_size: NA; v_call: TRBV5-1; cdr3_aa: CASSFLGLNTQETQYF; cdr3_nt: TGCGCCAGCAGCTTCCTCGGACTAAACACACAAGAGACCCAGTACTTC
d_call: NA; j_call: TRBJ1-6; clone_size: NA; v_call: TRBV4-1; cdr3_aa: CASSQVQPYNSPLHF; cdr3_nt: TGCGCCAGCAGCCAAGTACAGCCTTATAATTCACCCCTCCACTTT
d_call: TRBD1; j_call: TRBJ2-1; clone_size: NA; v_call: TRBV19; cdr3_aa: CASSVRQGVNEQFF; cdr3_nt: TGTGCCAGTAGTGTGAGACAGGGGGTCAATGAGCAGTTCTTC
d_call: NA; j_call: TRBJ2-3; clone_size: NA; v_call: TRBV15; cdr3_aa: CATSGLRVGTDTQYF; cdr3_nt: TGTGCCACCAGCGGACTAAGGGTGGGCACAGATACGCAGTATTTT
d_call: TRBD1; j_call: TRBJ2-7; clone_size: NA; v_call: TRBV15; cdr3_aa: CATSTPWGDRGLYEQYF; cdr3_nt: TGTGCCACCAGCACCCCATGGGGGGACAGGGGTTTATACGAGCAGTACTTC
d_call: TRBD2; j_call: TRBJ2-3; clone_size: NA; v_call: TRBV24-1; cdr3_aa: CATSDSLAGGDWNTQYF; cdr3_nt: TGTGCCACCAGTGACTCACTAGCGGGAGGTGATTGGAATACGCAGTATTTT
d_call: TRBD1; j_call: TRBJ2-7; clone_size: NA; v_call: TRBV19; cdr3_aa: CASSNRGHSYEQYF; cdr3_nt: TGTGCCAGTAGTAACAGGGGGCACTCCTACGAGCAGTACTTC
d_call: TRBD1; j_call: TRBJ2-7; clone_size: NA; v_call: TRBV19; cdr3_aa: CASRRAGTGMREQYF; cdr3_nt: TGTGCCAGTAGAAGAGCCGGGACAGGAATGAGAGAGCAGTACTTC
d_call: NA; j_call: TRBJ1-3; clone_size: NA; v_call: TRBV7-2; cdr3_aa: CASSLAPGRHPLSRNTIYF; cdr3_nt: TGTGCCAGCAGCTTAGCGCCAGGCAGACACCCGCTCTCTCGAAACACCATATATTTT
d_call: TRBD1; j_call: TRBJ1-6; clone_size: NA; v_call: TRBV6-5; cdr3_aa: CASILRGQGKSPLHF; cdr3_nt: TGTGCCAGCATTCTGAGGGGGCAGGGAAAGTCACCCCTCCACTTT
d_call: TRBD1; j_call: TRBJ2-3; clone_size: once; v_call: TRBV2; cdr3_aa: CASSGQDSDTQYF; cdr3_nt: TGTGCCAGCTCGGGACAGGACTCAGATACGCAGTATTTT
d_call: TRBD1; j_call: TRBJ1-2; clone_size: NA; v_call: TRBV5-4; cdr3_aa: CASSLGQGARGYTF; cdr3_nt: TGTGCCAGCAGCTTGGGACAGGGGGCCCGTGGCTACACCTTC
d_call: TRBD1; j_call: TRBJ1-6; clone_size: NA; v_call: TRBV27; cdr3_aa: CASSSQLGTGFSPLHF; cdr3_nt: TGTGCCAGCAGTTCTCAACTCGGGACAGGGTTTTCACCCCTCCACTTT
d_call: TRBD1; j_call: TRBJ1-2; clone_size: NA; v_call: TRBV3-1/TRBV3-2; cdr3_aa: CASSPGQGAGYTF; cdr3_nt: TGTGCCAGCAGCCCAGGACAGGGGGCAGGCTACACCTTC
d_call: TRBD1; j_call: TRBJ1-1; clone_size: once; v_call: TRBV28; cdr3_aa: CASSLPAGGGLTEAFF; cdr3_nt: TGTGCCAGCAGTTTACCTGCGGGAGGGGGCCTAACTGAAGCTTTCTTT
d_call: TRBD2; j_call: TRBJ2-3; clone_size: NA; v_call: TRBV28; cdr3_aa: CASSLWTSGASTDTQYF; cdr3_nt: TGTGCCAGCAGTCTGTGGACTAGCGGGGCCTCCACAGATACGCAGTATTTT
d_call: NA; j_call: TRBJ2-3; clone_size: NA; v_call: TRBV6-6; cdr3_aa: CASSYESLVPDTQYF; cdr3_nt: TGTGCCAGCAGTTACGAGAGTCTGGTCCCAGATACGCAGTATTTT
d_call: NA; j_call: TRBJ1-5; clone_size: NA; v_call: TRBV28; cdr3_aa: CASSSLSNQPQHF; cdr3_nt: TGTGCCAGCAGTTCCCTTAGCAATCAGCCCCAGCATTTT
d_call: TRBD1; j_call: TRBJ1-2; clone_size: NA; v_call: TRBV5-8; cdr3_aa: CASSLAGQALNLGYTF; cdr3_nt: TGTGCCAGCAGCTTGGCCGGACAGGCCCTTAATCTTGGCTACACCTTC
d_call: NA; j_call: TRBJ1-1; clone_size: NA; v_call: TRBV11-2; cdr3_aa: CASSFPGEQGRFRAFF; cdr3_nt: TGTGCCAGCAGCTTCCCGGGGGAGCAGGGACGGTTTAGGGCTTTCTTT
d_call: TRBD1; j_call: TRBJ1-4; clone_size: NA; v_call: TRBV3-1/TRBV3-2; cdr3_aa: CASSQGSAGGREKLFF; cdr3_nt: TGTGCCAGCAGCCAAGGGTCGGCAGGGGGCCGAGAAAAACTGTTTTTT
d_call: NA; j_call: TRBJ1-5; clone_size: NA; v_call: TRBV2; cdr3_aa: CASRARLGGIQPQHF; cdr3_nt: TGTGCCAGCCGCGCGAGGCTAGGCGGAATACAGCCCCAGCATTTT
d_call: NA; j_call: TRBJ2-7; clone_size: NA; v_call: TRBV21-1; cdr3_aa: CASSNVGYGRESSYEQYF; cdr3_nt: TGTGCCAGCAGCAACGTTGGATATGGGCGGGAGAGCTCCTACGAGCAGTACTTC